Each of the 19 T cell receptor beta chains below was sequenced from the same sample in a study of cytomegalovirus exposure and HLA in healthy donors. The PCR ran on 60 Vbeta and 13 Jbeta primers. Sequenced by immunoSEQ multiplex PCR; TCRdb stores in-frame clones only, minus some. This table holds 80,000 to 100,000 clones, roughly 77% found once. Sequencing input: PBMCs. These receptors were taken from a man aged 40-49 years in good health and CMV-seronegative.

The DNA of the CDR3 is TGTGCCATCAGTGAGTCGACATCTACAGATACGCAGTATTTT. The encoded protein is CAISESTSTDTQYF. This chain uses TRBV10-3 with TRBJ2-3; D remains ambiguous. Germline CDR1 reads ENHRY; CDR2 reads SYGVKD. The CDR3 is made up of 14 amino acids. V lost 0 bases and J 3 bases, leaving 7 bases between the germline ends.

This sequence joins TRBV11-1 and TRBJ2-7; 7 positions agree with TRBD1. V shed 5 bases, J shed 4 bases, and the junction held 2 bases outside the gene matches. In germline, CDR1 is SGHAT, CDR2 FQDESV (reference sequence). The CDR3 has 12 residues. The CDR3 protein is CASSKTGYEQYF. The CDR3 DNA sequence: TGTGCCAGCAGCAAGACAGGGTACGAGCAGTACTTC.

The chain employs TRBV5-4 and TRBJ2-1, with TRBD1 matching 8 bases. J was trimmed by 5 bases and V by 2 bases; bases with no gene match: 6. This CDR3 spans 15 amino acids. Germline V gene data show CDR1 as SGHNT and CDR2 as YYREEE (reference sequence). CDR3 DNA: TGTGCCAGCAGCTTACGGACAGGGTCGAACAATGAGCAGTTCTTC. It translates to CASSLRTGSNNEQFF.

The gene calls are TRBV2 and TRBJ1-4, with 8 bases lining up with TRBD1. Germline V gene lookup returns CDR1 SNHLY and CDR2 FYNNEI. The CDR3 totals 14 residues. V trimming: 6 bases; J trimming: 7 bases; junction bases outside the gene matches: 7. As DNA, the CDR3 is TGTGCCAGCAGGGGACAGGTTATATCTGAAAAACTGTTTTTT. Translation gives CASRGQVISEKLFF. Combining the CDR3 with reference TRBV2 and TRBJ1-4 gives the whole variable domain EPEVTQTPSHQVTQMGQEVILRCVPISNHLYFYWYRQILGQKVEFLVSFYNNEISEKSEIFDDQFSVERPDGSNFTLKIRSTKLEDSAMYFCASRGQVISEKLFFGSGTQLSVL.

The chain couples TRBV6-5 to TRBJ2-5; D not resolved. The V gene lost 0 bases and the J gene lost 4 bases, with 12 bases spanning the gap. The CDR3 totals 15 residues. The germline CDR1 and CDR2 sequences are MNHEY and SVGAGI. CDR3 protein: CASSYSGQPTETQYF. The CDR3 DNA follows: TGTGCCAGCAGTTACTCTGGGCAGCCCACAGAGACCCAGTACTTC.

This chain links TRBV5-6 with TRBJ1-4, with 7 bases matching TRBD1. CDR1 SGHDT and CDR2 YYEEEE come from the germline V gene. V lost 1 base, J lost 4 bases, and 1 base stayed unmatched. The CDR3 runs 14 residues. This CDR3 is CASSLQGGNEKLFF. The CDR3 nucleotides read TGTGCCAGCAGCTTGCAGGGGGGTAATGAAAAACTGTTTTTT.

This sequence joins TRBV5-6 and TRBJ2-5, with D hard to call. There are 14 residues in the CDR3. Trimming cost V 0 bases and J 4 bases, with 10 bases left between them. Germline CDR1 reads SGHDT; CDR2 reads YYEEEE. The CDR3 loop reads CASSLDAPGETQYF. In DNA form, the CDR3 reads TGTGCCAGCAGCTTGGACGCGCCCGGAGAGACCCAGTACTTC.

This chain links TRBV19 with TRBJ2-1; 7 bases fit TRBD2. After removal of 7 bases from V and 0 bases from J, the junction contained 6 bases not matched to a gene. The CDR3 runs 15 residues. Per germline, CDR1 LNHDA and CDR2 SQIVND (reference sequence). The CDR3 reads CASTWRGSSYNEQFF. CDR3 bases: TGTGCCAGTACTTGGCGGGGGAGCTCCTACAATGAGCAGTTCTTC.

This clone was detected only a few times. The chain recombines TRBV28 with TRBJ2-7; D remains ambiguous. Trimming left V 10 bases short and J 5 bases short, with 12 bases between. The CDR3 contains 11 residues. The germline V gene has CDR1 MDHEN and CDR2 SYDVKM. CDR3 coding DNA: TGTGCCACAGGTCCGTGGCACGAGCAGTACTTC. This codes for CATGPWHEQYF. The full variable domain, its missing parts supplied by reference TRBV28 and TRBJ2-7, is DVKVTQSSRYLVKRTGEKVFLECVQDMDHENMFWYRQDPGLGLRLIYFSYDVKMKEKGDIPEGYSVSREKKERFSLILESASTNQTSMYLCATGPWHEQYFGPGTRLTVT.

V usage is TRBV27 and J usage is TRBJ2-7; TRBD2 is a possible D gene (6 bases). CDR1 and CDR2 (germline): MNHEY, SMNVEV (reference sequence). V gave up 0 bases and J gave up 2 bases, with 11 bases separating them. The CDR3 loop spans 15 amino acids. The CDR3 region is CASSLSFGGTYEQYF. CDR3 in DNA: TGTGCCAGCAGTTTATCGTTTGGGGGGACCTACGAGCAGTACTTC.

V is TRBV18 and J is TRBJ2-1, with TRBD1 identical over 10 bases. This CDR3 contains 19 residues. Germline CDR1 is KGHSH and CDR2 is LQKENI. V was pared by 0 bases and J by 0 bases, with 8 bases of the junction left unmatched. As DNA, the CDR3 is TGTGCCAGCTCACCACCGGGGACAGGGGTGTCTTTCTCCTACAATGAGCAGTTCTTC. It codes for CASSPPGTGVSFSYNEQFF.

The rearrangement joins TRBV5-1 to TRBJ2-1, with 13 nucleotides matching TRBD2. The CDR3 sequence is 17 residues long. Germline V gene sequence: CDR1 SGHRS, CDR2 YFSETQ. V lost 4 bases, J lost 5 bases, and 9 bases stayed unmatched. CDR3 nucleotide sequence: TGCGCCAGCAGCATGGGCGGACTAGCGGGGGACGACAATGAGCAGTTCTTC. Translated: CASSMGGLAGDDNEQFF.

The chain recombines TRBV5-1 with TRBJ2-4; a possible D gene is TRBD1 (5 bases). Per the germline V gene, CDR1 is SGHRS and CDR2 is YFSETQ. Trimming removed 0 bases at V and 8 bases at J, with 15 bases between. The CDR3 spans 15 residues. In DNA form, the CDR3 reads TGCGCCAGCAGCTTGGGGGGCAGGCTTTGGGACATTCAGTACTTC. The encoded protein is CASSLGGRLWDIQYF.

The chain has TRBV7-2 and TRBJ2-3; 7 bases match TRBD1. V shed 5 bases, J shed 1 base, and the junction held 9 bases outside the gene matches. The CDR3 loop spans 16 amino acids. Germline loops: CDR1 SGHTA, CDR2 FQGNSA. The CDR3 loop is CASSQRTGVGTDTQYF. The DNA for the CDR3 is TGTGCCAGCAGCCAAAGGACAGGAGTCGGCACAGATACGCAGTATTTT.

The rearrangement links TRBV19 to TRBJ2-2; 10 nucleotides match TRBD1. Germline lookup yields CDR1 LNHDA and CDR2 SQIVND (reference sequence). This CDR3 is built from 19 residues. The junction had 16 bases not matched to a gene; V was cut back by 3 bases and J by 6 bases. This CDR3 is CASSIILNRDRGLPGELFF. In DNA, the CDR3 is TGTGCCAGTAGTATTATTCTCAACCGGGACAGGGGTTTGCCCGGGGAGCTGTTTTTT.

For this clone: Other DNA sequences in the sample encode the same CDR3. The CDR3 DNA follows: TGCAGCGTTGAAGGCGGGGGCTACGAGCAGTACTTC. This gives the protein CSVEGGGYEQYF. This sequence joins TRBV29-1 and TRBJ2-7, with 7 bases aligning to TRBD2. Germline CDR1 and CDR2: SQVTM and ANQGSEA. J lost 3 bases, V lost 1 base, and 0 bases had no gene match. The CDR3 covers 12 residues.

The rearrangement links TRBV6-5 to TRBJ2-3; 8 nucleotides agree with TRBD2. The CDR3 runs to 15 residues. The V segment lost 5 bases and the J segment 1 base; nucleotides outside the gene matches: 5. Germline assignment: CDR1 MNHEY and CDR2 SVGAGI. Here the CDR3 DNA reads TGTGCCAGCAGTCCTCAAGCGGGGGGCACAGATACGCAGTATTTT. Its protein product is CASSPQAGGTDTQYF.

The chain carries TRBV27 and TRBJ1-6; D not certain. The CDR3 has 14 amino acids. Trimming stripped 0 bases from V and 9 bases from J, with 9 bases between. Germline CDR1 and CDR2: MNHEY and SMNVEV (reference sequence). CDR3 amino acids: CASSLSSGFSPLHF. For the CDR3, the DNA is TGTGCCAGCAGTTTATCCAGCGGGTTTTCACCCCTCCACTTT.

This clone was found once. This chain uses TRBV11-2 with TRBJ2-7, with TRBD1 as a possible D gene (6 bases). The CDR3 runs 16 residues. Germline lookup yields CDR1 SGHAT and CDR2 FQNNGV. Trimming pared 5 bases from V and 0 bases from J, leaving 17 bases between. The CDR3 region has the DNA TGTGCCAGCAGCCCCCTCAGGCGGACAGACTCCTACGAGCAGTACTTC. It encodes CASSPLRRTDSYEQYF. The complete variable domain, with remaining parts taken from reference TRBV11-2 and TRBJ2-7, reads EAGVAQSPRYKIIEKRQSVAFWCNPISGHATLYWYQQILGQGPKLLIQFQNNGVVDDSQLPKDRFSAERLKGVDSTLKIQPAKLEDSAVYLCASSPLRRTDSYEQYFGPGTRLTVT.